This T cell receptor (beta chain) was captured by sequencing in a study of blood T cells in healthy people across ages. Then a second PCR, running roughly 7 to 11 cycles, was carried out with a sample-barcoded 5' primer and a J-beta primer mix. TCRdb reprocessed the 5' RACE reads with MiXCR, giving one entry per CDR3 protein. The profile shows hundreds of thousands of distinct CDR3 sequences, approximately 60% of them singletons. V shed 0 bases and J 0 bases; nucleotides not matched to a gene: 8. The CDR3 sequence is 17 residues long. Germline V gene sequence: CDR1 DFQATT, CDR2 SNEGSKA (reference sequence).

The gene calls are TRBV20-1 and TRBJ1-2; TRBD1 aligns across 9 bases. The specimen sequenced was blood. The clonotype was recovered from a middle-aged man in good health. The CDR3 protein is CSARDRDRANANYGYTF. CDR3 bases: TGCAGTGCTAGAGATCGGGACAGGGCGAATGCTAACTATGGCTACACCTTC.